This is a list of T cell receptor beta chains from one sample in a study of cytomegalovirus exposure and HLA in healthy donors. Only in-frame clones appear in the TCRdb table, and some are missing; sequencing was by immunoSEQ multiplex PCR. The table has some 140,000 clones, 80% seen once; the top ten hold 9.5% to 15%. The sample consisted of PBMCs. The source of these receptors is a man aged 25 to 40 in good health and CMV-seropositive. Both conserved end residues are part of each CDR3. The D gene is left open where the match is weak.

j_gene: TRBJ1-1; v_gene: TRBV10-3; d_gene: NA; CDR3aa: CAISESISPPRAFF
j_gene: TRBJ2-5; v_gene: TRBV28; d_gene: NA; CDR3aa: CATMLRGIKETQYF
j_gene: TRBJ2-1; v_gene: TRBV6-1; d_gene: TRBD2; CDR3aa: CASSEIPLGLAGASDEQFF
j_gene: TRBJ2-7; v_gene: TRBV9; d_gene: NA; CDR3aa: CASSVDRVSYEQYF
j_gene: TRBJ1-1; v_gene: TRBV6-6; d_gene: NA; CDR3aa: CASSPPWNTEAFF
j_gene: TRBJ2-5; v_gene: TRBV4-2; d_gene: NA; CDR3aa: CASSQGNGNQETQYF
j_gene: TRBJ2-7; v_gene: TRBV28; d_gene: NA; CDR3aa: CASSFNPGYEQYF
j_gene: TRBJ2-1; v_gene: TRBV4-2; d_gene: NA; CDR3aa: CATRPAVVSSYNEQFF
j_gene: TRBJ1-5; v_gene: TRBV19; d_gene: NA; CDR3aa: CASSIGPYSNQPQHF
j_gene: TRBJ1-5; v_gene: TRBV7-8; d_gene: NA; CDR3aa: CASSYLAGVGRNQPQHF
j_gene: TRBJ2-1; v_gene: TRBV7-9; d_gene: TRBD1; CDR3aa: CASSSNLDRGRVEQFF
j_gene: TRBJ2-3; v_gene: TRBV5-1; d_gene: NA; CDR3aa: CASSPGGTDTQYF
j_gene: TRBJ2-5; v_gene: TRBV5-1; d_gene: TRBD2; CDR3aa: CASSHGTSGTQETQYF
j_gene: TRBJ2-1; v_gene: TRBV20-1; d_gene: NA; CDR3aa: CSASGGPEQFF
j_gene: TRBJ2-7; v_gene: TRBV2; d_gene: NA; CDR3aa: CASFLEVGYLSYEQYF
j_gene: TRBJ2-1; v_gene: TRBV7-2; d_gene: TRBD2; CDR3aa: CASSPNPGTNNEQFF
j_gene: TRBJ2-2; v_gene: TRBV10-3; d_gene: NA; CDR3aa: CAIRWGGNTGELFF
j_gene: TRBJ2-3; v_gene: TRBV15; d_gene: NA; CDR3aa: CATSRAVGIGTDTQYF
j_gene: TRBJ2-2; v_gene: TRBV6-1; d_gene: TRBD2; CDR3aa: CASREKANLAGGAPGELFF
j_gene: TRBJ1-4; v_gene: TRBV9; d_gene: TRBD1; CDR3aa: CASSAGTVTNEKLFF
j_gene: TRBJ2-7; v_gene: TRBV7-9; d_gene: TRBD1; CDR3aa: CASSVRDSYEQYF
j_gene: TRBJ1-5; v_gene: TRBV28; d_gene: NA; CDR3aa: CASRVQGWVGNQPQHF
j_gene: TRBJ1-2; v_gene: TRBV7-3; d_gene: TRBD1; CDR3aa: CASSSGTGEGYTF
j_gene: TRBJ1-2; v_gene: TRBV2; d_gene: NA; CDR3aa: CASSSGEGRGYTF
j_gene: TRBJ1-6; v_gene: TRBV28; d_gene: TRBD1; CDR3aa: CASSITGTGIIYNSPLHF
j_gene: TRBJ1-1; v_gene: TRBV29-1; d_gene: TRBD1; CDR3aa: CSTSRGFGVNTKAFF
j_gene: TRBJ2-4; v_gene: TRBV28; d_gene: NA; CDR3aa: CASSHTSGRDPAKNIQYF
j_gene: TRBJ1-5; v_gene: TRBV7-6; d_gene: TRBD1; CDR3aa: CASSLFRGQPQHF
j_gene: TRBJ2-7; v_gene: TRBV27; d_gene: TRBD1; CDR3aa: CASRDRARSYEQYF
j_gene: TRBJ1-1; v_gene: TRBV28; d_gene: NA; CDR3aa: CASRSGQYNTEAFF
j_gene: TRBJ2-5; v_gene: TRBV4-1; d_gene: NA; CDR3aa: CASSQDPDSQETQYF
j_gene: TRBJ1-4; v_gene: TRBV18; d_gene: TRBD1; CDR3aa: CASSPGQGRATNEKLFF
j_gene: TRBJ2-7; v_gene: TRBV9; d_gene: TRBD1; CDR3aa: CASSEGGQGYEQYF